Described below is a single TCR beta chain sequence and its context. What it binds is not known. The data were obtained in a study of shared clonotypes between healthy human individuals. Study-level findings and limits: Only blood was sampled; tissue repertoires likely differ.

All donors qualified as healthy HIV-negative adults and had experienced no recent acute infections or vaccinations. Each donor was a Caucasian adult residing in Nashville, Tennessee. Profiling relied on immunoSEQ multiplex PCR, and the TCRdb table lists in-frame clones only, not all of them. The data show roughly 500,000 clones, around 74% seen once. The TCR was taken from a woman aged 35 to 49 in good health. Some clones in this sample may be carry-over from other donors' samples. The sample comprised PBMCs.

This CDR3 is CATSRDRQQETQYF. CDR3 nucleotide sequence: TGTGCCACCAGCAGAGATCGGCAGCAAGAGACCCAGTACTTC. The chain recombines TRBV15 with TRBJ2-5; D remains ambiguous. The CDR3 sequence is 14 residues long. With 0 bases removed from V and 2 bases from J, the gap between germline ends came to 7 bases. The V gene's germline CDR1 is LNHNV and CDR2 YYDKDF (reference sequence).